What follows describes a single T cell receptor beta chain. No antigen is known for it. Some clones are missing from TCRdb's copy, which holds only in-frame ones; the method was immunoSEQ multiplex PCR. The sample consists of approximately 150,000 clones, roughly 89% of them appearing once. This entry belongs to a study of T cell responses to AZD1222 COVID-19 vaccine. Study-wide findings and caveats: When two AZD1222 doses had been given, Spike-specific TCR breadth and depth rose. Regions 160-218 and 743-854 held dominance among vaccine-associated CD4 TCRs, which spanned spike. Among those given AZD1222, only six were seropositive at baseline.

Trimming removed 2 bases at V and 1 base at J, with 6 bases between. Germline V gene lookup returns CDR1 SGHTA and CDR2 FQGNSA. This CDR3 has 13 amino acids. Specimen: peripheral blood, collected on day 0 of AZD1222 vaccination. The source of this sequence is an adult in good health. The chain employs TRBV7-2 and TRBJ2-7; D possibly corresponds to TRBD2 (5 bases). As DNA, the CDR3 is TGTGCCAGCAGCTTAAGGACTTCCTACGAGCAGTACTTC. Protein: CASSLRTSYEQYF. The entire variable domain, with the rest obtained from reference TRBV7-2 and TRBJ2-7, is as follows: GAGVSQSPSNKVTEKGKDVELRCDPISGHTALYWYRQSLGQGLEFLIYFQGNSAPDKSGLPSDRFSAERTGGSVSTLTIQRTQQEDSAVYLCASSLRTSYEQYFGPGTRLTVT.